The 30 T cell receptor beta chains in this list originate from one sample, sequenced in a study of CD8+ T cells in alopecia areata. The authors extracted RNA and reverse transcribed it into cDNA as the sequencing template. The method was immunoSEQ multiplex PCR; TCRdb's version includes in-frame clones alone and lacks a portion of them. The sample includes just over 150,000 clones, more than 45% of them seen just once. Sequences were derived from CD8+ T cells sorted from blood, sampled at week 0. The origin of the receptors is a human donor with alopecia areata.

V is TRBV2 and J is TRBJ2-7, with no clear D. The CDR3 extends over 10 amino acids. The germline V and J ends were trimmed by 5 bases and 6 bases, with 5 bases remaining between them. CDR1 and CDR2 (germline): SNHLY, FYNNEI. CDR3 sequence reads: CASSFAEQYF. The CDR3 DNA reads as TGTGCCAGCAGTTTTGCCGAGCAGTACTTC.

This clone was counted a few times. This chain joins TRBV13 and TRBJ2-3; D is perhaps TRBD1 (6 bases). V lost 5 bases and J 6 bases, leaving 21 bases between the germline ends. CDR3 length: 16 residues. The germline CDR1 and CDR2 sequences are PRHDT and FYEKMQ (reference sequence). This CDR3 is CASSPETGNRGDTQYF. For the CDR3, the DNA is TGTGCCAGCAGCCCAGAAACAGGGAATAGAGGGGATACGCAGTATTTT.

The gene calls are TRBV14 and TRBJ2-7; 7 bases agree with TRBD1. The CDR3 is 14 residues long. V lost 3 bases and J lost 4; bases outside the gene matches: 6. Germline V gene sequence: CDR1 SGHDN, CDR2 FVKESK. The CDR3 region is CASSQETGFYEQYF. The CDR3 DNA reads TGTGCCAGCAGCCAGGAGACAGGGTTTTACGAGCAGTACTTC.

The J gene is TRBJ1-1, the V gene TRBV5-1; TRBD1 aligns across 10 bases. V shed 2 bases, J shed 3 bases, and the junction held 16 bases outside the gene matches. CDR3 length: 19 amino acids. Germline CDR1 reads SGHRS; CDR2 reads YFSETQ. CDR3 amino acids: CASSLSPGQGPQSHTEAFF. Written as DNA, the CDR3 is TGCGCCAGCAGCTTATCCCCGGGACAGGGGCCGCAATCACACACTGAAGCTTTCTTT. Full variable domain (missing parts from reference TRBV5-1 and TRBJ1-1): KAGVTQTPRYLIKTRGQQVTLSCSPISGHRSVSWYQQTPGQGLQFLFEYFSETQRNKGNFPGRFSGRQFSNSRSEMNVSTLELGDSALYLCASSLSPGQGPQSHTEAFFGQGTRLTVV.

This clone was detected a few times. The chain couples TRBV4-3 to TRBJ1-1, with D possibly TRBD1 on 6 matching bases. There are 15 residues in the CDR3. CDR1 and CDR2 from the germline V gene are LGHNA and YSLEER. V was pared by 4 bases and J by 4 bases, with 16 bases between. The CDR3 nucleotides are TGCGCCAGCAGCCCAACTCGGCAGGGGCCCACTGAAGCTTTCTTT. Encoded protein: CASSPTRQGPTEAFF.

This chain joins TRBV29-1 and TRBJ1-2; possibly TRBD1 for D (6 bases). V dropped 4 bases and J dropped 4 bases, with 10 bases sitting between them. The CDR3 runs to 12 residues. Germline lookup yields CDR1 SQVTM and CDR2 ANQGSEA. The DNA for the CDR3 is TGCAGCGTTGTCGGGGGGGCCTATGGCTACACCTTC. Residues: CSVVGGAYGYTF. The variable domain in full, completed from reference TRBV29-1 and TRBJ1-2, reads SAVISQKPSRDICQRGTSLTIQCQVDSQVTMMFWYRQQPGQSLTLIATANQGSEATYESGFVIDKFPISRPNLTFSTLTVSNMSPEDSSIYLCSVVGGAYGYTFGSGTRLTVV.

The CDR3 DNA sequence: TGCAGTATCCGCTCCTACAATGAGCAGTTCTTC. Its protein is CSIRSYNEQFF. The V gene is TRBV20-1, the J gene TRBJ2-1; D unclear. Trimming took off 8 bases at V and 0 bases at J, with 5 bases between the two ends. In germline, CDR1 is DFQATT, CDR2 SNEGSKA (reference sequence). This CDR3 has 11 residues.

This clone was counted a few times. The rearrangement uses TRBV7-2 and TRBJ2-4; D may correspond to TRBD1 or TRBD2 (5 bases each). V gave up 2 bases and J gave up 8 bases, with 16 bases separating them. CDR3 size: 15 residues. CDR1 SGHTA and CDR2 FQGNSA come from the germline V gene. The DNA of the CDR3 is TGTGCCAGCAGCTTATCTGGTGACCTGGGGGACATTCAGTACTTC. It yields the protein CASSLSGDLGDIQYF.

The chain is built from TRBV12-5 and TRBJ1-5, with unresolved D. The V and J ends lost 5 bases and 0 bases respectively, with 8 bases between them. Germline CDR1 is LGHNT and CDR2 is FRNRAP. The CDR3 spans 14 residues. Here the CDR3 reads CASGPEYSNQPQHF. The CDR3, as DNA: TGTGCTAGTGGTCCAGAGTATAGCAATCAGCCCCAGCATTTT.

This clone has only a few counts. The rearrangement uses TRBV6-6 and TRBJ2-1; 7 nucleotides agree with TRBD1. The CDR3 totals 15 residues. Looked up from germline, CDR1 is MNHNY and CDR2 is SVGAGI (reference sequence). The V gene end was trimmed by 5 bases and the J gene end by 6 bases; junction bases not matched to a gene: 10. CDR3 loop: CASSTIQGVRNEQFF. In DNA, the CDR3 is TGTGCCAGCAGTACCATCCAGGGGGTTCGCAATGAGCAGTTCTTC.

This clone was detected a few times. This rearrangement joins TRBV27 to TRBJ2-1; D may be TRBD2 (5 bases). The CDR3 is made up of 13 amino acids. Germline loops: CDR1 MNHEY, CDR2 SMNVEV (reference sequence). Trimming removed 5 bases from V and 7 bases from J, with 12 bases in between. The CDR3 DNA sequence: TGTGCCAGCAGTGGATTAACGGGGAATGAGCAGTTCTTC. Protein sequence: CASSGLTGNEQFF.

The chain carries TRBV7-9 and TRBJ2-7, with 10 bases aligning to TRBD2. Germline assignment: CDR1 SEHNR and CDR2 FQNEAQ (reference sequence). This CDR3 contains 16 residues. Losses at the gene ends were 2 bases for V and 2 bases for J; bases not matched to a gene: 6. The chain's CDR3 is CASSLTPSGGPYEQYF. The CDR3 DNA is TGTGCCAGCAGCTTAACCCCTAGCGGGGGCCCCTACGAGCAGTACTTC.

This chain joins TRBV13 and TRBJ2-3; perhaps TRBD2 as D (5 bases). The CDR3 has 15 amino acids. CDR1 is PRHDT, CDR2 FYEKMQ, per germline (reference sequence). V was pared by 4 bases and J by 4 bases, with 15 bases between. CDR3 in amino acids: CASSSALANADTQYF. In nucleotides, the CDR3 is TGTGCCAGCAGCTCTGCCCTAGCCAACGCAGATACGCAGTATTTT.

In regard to this clone: Other nucleotide sequences from this sample produce the same CDR3. The V gene is TRBV30, the J gene TRBJ1-1; no firm D call. V lost 0 bases and J lost 1, with 6 bases in between. The CDR3 covers 13 residues. Germline lookup yields CDR1 GTSNPN and CDR2 SVGIG (reference sequence). The CDR3, as DNA: TGTGCCTGGAGTGTACTCGGGAACACTGAAGCTTTCTTT. Its translation is CAWSVLGNTEAFF.

This clone was detected ten times or more. The J gene is TRBJ1-5, the V gene TRBV19; 7 nucleotides agree with TRBD1. CDR1 and CDR2 from the germline V gene are LNHDA and SQIVND (reference sequence). V gave up 7 bases and J gave up 6 bases; unmatched junction bases: 6. This CDR3 region has 13 residues. DNA for the CDR3: TGTGCCAGTACCCCAGGGGGGGTTCAGCCCCAGCATTTT. Its translation is CASTPGGVQPQHF.

The chain uses TRBV15 and TRBJ2-1, with 8 bases lining up with TRBD2. The CDR3 runs to 13 residues. CDR1 is LNHNV and CDR2 is YYDKDF in the germline V gene (reference sequence). The V and J ends lost 0 bases and 13 bases, in that order; junction bases with no gene match: 5. The CDR3 DNA is TGTGCCACCAGCAGAGATGGGCGGGGGGCCCAGTTCTTC. Its translation: CATSRDGRGAQFF.

As regards this clone: Other DNA sequences in the sample encode the same CDR3. V is TRBV29-1 and J is TRBJ2-1, with D unresolved. Deletions cut 4 bases from V and 10 bases from J, with 8 bases between. From germline, CDR1 is SQVTM and CDR2 ANQGSEA. CDR3 size: 10 residues. CDR3 DNA: TGCAGCGTTGTTGGTGGAGAGCAGTTCTTC. Translated, it gives CSVVGGEQFF.

This rearrangement joins TRBV4-3 to TRBJ2-6; D remains ambiguous. The CDR3 extends over 19 amino acids. With 0 bases removed from V and 0 bases from J, the gap between germline ends came to 15 bases. Germline CDR1 LGHNA, CDR2 YSLEER. CDR3 sequence: CASSQDALDRVSGANVLTF. CDR3 DNA: TGCGCCAGCAGCCAAGACGCATTGGACCGCGTCTCTGGGGCCAACGTCCTGACTTTC.

This clone was detected many times. The gene calls are TRBV15 and TRBJ2-2, with D unclear. Germline lookup yields CDR1 LNHNV and CDR2 YYDKDF (reference sequence). The germline V and J ends were trimmed by 0 bases and 1 base, with 6 bases remaining between them. The CDR3 has 15 residues. CDR3 DNA: TGTGCCACCAGCAGAGATCCAGAGAACACCGGGGAGCTGTTTTTT. Translation gives CATSRDPENTGELFF.

The chain couples TRBV7-9 to TRBJ2-3; D is unresolved. Germline V gene data show CDR1 as SEHNR and CDR2 as FQNEAQ (reference sequence). V was clipped by 1 base and J by 1 base, with 9 bases between them. The CDR3 contains 15 residues. The CDR3 DNA reads TGTGCCAGCAGCTTAGATGGTGGACGCACAGATACGCAGTATTTT. This codes for CASSLDGGRTDTQYF. The full variable domain, completed using reference TRBV7-9 and TRBJ2-3, is DTGVSQNPRHKITKRGQNVTFRCDPISEHNRLYWYRQTLGQGPEFLTYFQNEAQLEKSRLLSDRFSAERPKGSFSTLEIQRTEQGDSAMYLCASSLDGGRTDTQYFGPGTRLTVL.

V usage is TRBV5-1 and J usage is TRBJ2-5; a possible D gene is TRBD2 (5 bases). The V end lost 4 bases, the J end lost 5 bases, and 18 bases lay between the germline ends. The CDR3 is 15 residues long. In germline, CDR1 is SGHRS, CDR2 YFSETQ. CDR3 in amino acids: CASSRDARSGETQYF. The CDR3, as DNA: TGCGCCAGCAGCCGGGATGCCCGATCGGGGGAGACCCAGTACTTC.

The sample holds a few counts of this clone. CDR3 loop: CASSYGNSGELFF. CDR3 in DNA: TGTGCCAGCAGTTACGGCAACTCCGGGGAGCTGTTTTTT. V usage is TRBV6-5 and J usage is TRBJ2-2, with D unresolved. V lost 2 bases and J lost 6, with 7 bases in between. There are 13 residues in the CDR3. CDR1 MNHEY and CDR2 SVGAGI come from the germline V gene.

The chain joins TRBV9 to TRBJ2-4; 8 nucleotides line up with TRBD2. Germline V gene lookup returns CDR1 SGDLS and CDR2 YYNGEE. The trim removed 2 bases at V and 9 bases at J, leaving 10 bases unmatched. The CDR3 has 15 amino acids. The CDR3, as DNA: TGTGCCAGCAGCGTGGCCGGGAGGGTTAGTAGCATTCAGTACTTC. This sequence encodes CASSVAGRVSSIQYF.

The rearrangement uses TRBV30 and TRBJ2-7; D is uncertain. Germline V gives CDR1 GTSNPN, CDR2 SVGIG (reference sequence). CDR3 length: 13 amino acids. V dropped 0 bases and J dropped 7 bases, with 13 bases sitting between them. The CDR3 reads CAWSVGSLGEQYF. CDR3 nucleotide sequence: TGTGCCTGGAGTGTAGGGTCCCTGGGGGAGCAGTACTTC.

This clone was detected only once. V usage is TRBV10-2 and J usage is TRBJ1-2; tentative D call: TRBD1 (5 bases). CDR3 length: 14 residues. V shed 0 bases and J shed 11 bases, with 16 bases lying between them. Looked up from germline, CDR1 is WSHSY and CDR2 is SAAADI. The CDR3 nucleotides are TGCGCCAGCAGTGAGTCGGCAGGGAGCTCTTGGTACACCTTC. The encoded protein is CASSESAGSSWYTF.

This sequence joins TRBV9 and TRBJ2-1, with D possibly being TRBD1 (6 bases). This CDR3 has 15 amino acids. The V and J ends lost 4 bases and 0 bases respectively, with 11 bases between them. CDR1 SGDLS and CDR2 YYNGEE come from the germline V gene. The CDR3 DNA reads as TGTGCCAGCAGCTTTACAGGGACCTCCTACAATGAGCAGTTCTTC. Translated: CASSFTGTSYNEQFF. Using reference TRBV9 and TRBJ2-1 for the parts outside the CDR3, the full variable domain is DSGVTQTPKHLITATGQRVTLRCSPRSGDLSVYWYQQSLDQGLQFLIQYYNGEERAKGNILERFSAQQFPDLHSELNLSSLELGDSALYFCASSFTGTSYNEQFFGPGTRLTVL.

This chain joins TRBV2 and TRBJ2-6; TRBD1 might be the D (6 bases). V was shortened by 6 bases and J by 0 bases, with 12 bases between the two germline ends. CDR3 length: 16 amino acids. Germline V lookup: CDR1 SNHLY, CDR2 FYNNEI. The CDR3 DNA follows: TGTGCCAGCAGCCGACAGGTCAGCTCTGGGGCCAACGTCCTGACTTTC. Protein product: CASSRQVSSGANVLTF.

The rearrangement links TRBV29-1 to TRBJ2-2; 10 bases match TRBD1. This CDR3 is built from 17 residues. Germline V gives CDR1 SQVTM, CDR2 ANQGSEA. The V segment lost 0 bases and the J segment 6 bases; nucleotides outside the gene matches: 10. Here the CDR3 DNA reads TGCAGCGTTGAAGATCCGATCGACAGGGGGCAGTCCGGGGAGCTGTTTTTT. This sequence encodes CSVEDPIDRGQSGELFF.

The V call is TRBV6-5, the J call TRBJ1-1; D is ambiguous. The CDR3 is 12 residues long. Between the trimmed V and J ends, which lost 5 bases and 6 bases, there was a span of 10 bases. Germline-derived CDR1 and CDR2 are MNHEY and SVGAGI. The CDR3 region is CASSPAGAEAFF. CDR3 DNA sequence: TGTGCCAGCAGTCCCGCGGGAGCTGAAGCTTTCTTT.

In its sample, this clone was seen a few times. The junction shows a germline mismatch at one end, possibly a read error. The CDR3 sequence: CSVQEIRANTGELFF. CDR3 nucleotide sequence: TGCAGCGTTCAAGAGATCAGGGCGAACACCGGGGAGCTGTTTTTT. The genes are TRBV29-1 and TRBJ2-2; possibly TRBD1 for D (5 bases). The CDR3 has 15 amino acids. CDR1 and CDR2 from the germline V gene are SQVTM and ANQGSEA.